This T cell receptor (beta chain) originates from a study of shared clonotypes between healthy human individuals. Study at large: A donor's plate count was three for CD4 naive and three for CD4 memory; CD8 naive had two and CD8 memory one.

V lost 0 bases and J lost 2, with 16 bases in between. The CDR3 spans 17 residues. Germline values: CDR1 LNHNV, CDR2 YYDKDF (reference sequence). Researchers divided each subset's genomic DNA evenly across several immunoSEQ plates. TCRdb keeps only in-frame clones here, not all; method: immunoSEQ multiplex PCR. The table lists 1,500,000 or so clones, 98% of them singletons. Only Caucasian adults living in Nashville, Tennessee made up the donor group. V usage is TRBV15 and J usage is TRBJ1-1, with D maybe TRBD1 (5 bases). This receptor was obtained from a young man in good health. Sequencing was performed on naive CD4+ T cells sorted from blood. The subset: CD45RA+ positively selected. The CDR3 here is CATSRDWGSPSNTEAFF. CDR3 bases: TGTGCCACCAGCAGAGATTGGGGGTCTCCCTCTAACACTGAAGCTTTCTTT.